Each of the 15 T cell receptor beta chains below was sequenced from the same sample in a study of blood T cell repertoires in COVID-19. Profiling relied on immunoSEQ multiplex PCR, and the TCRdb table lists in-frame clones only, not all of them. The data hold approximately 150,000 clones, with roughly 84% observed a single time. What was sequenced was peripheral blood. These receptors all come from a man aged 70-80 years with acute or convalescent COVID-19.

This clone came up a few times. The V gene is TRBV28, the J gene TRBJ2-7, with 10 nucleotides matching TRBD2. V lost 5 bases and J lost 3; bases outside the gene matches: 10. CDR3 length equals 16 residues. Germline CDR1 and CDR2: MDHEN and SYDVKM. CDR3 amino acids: CASSTPSSGRSYEQYF. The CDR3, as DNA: TGTGCCAGCAGTACCCCCTCTAGCGGGAGAAGCTACGAGCAGTACTTC.

CDR3 sequence: CASSPRGGSGIEETQYF. CDR3 DNA sequence: TGTGCCAGCTCACCCCGAGGAGGGAGTGGGATTGAGGAGACCCAGTACTTC. The J gene is TRBJ2-5, the V gene TRBV18; D might be TRBD2 (6 bases). The CDR3 is 17 residues long. Trimming stripped 3 bases from V and 5 bases from J, with 22 bases between. Germline lookup yields CDR1 KGHSH and CDR2 LQKENI.

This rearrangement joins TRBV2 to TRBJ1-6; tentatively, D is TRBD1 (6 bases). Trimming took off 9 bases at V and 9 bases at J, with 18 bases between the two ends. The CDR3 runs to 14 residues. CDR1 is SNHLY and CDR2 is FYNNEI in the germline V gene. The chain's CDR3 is CASSARGRGSPLHF. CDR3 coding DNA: TGTGCCAGTTCCGCCAGGGGCCGTGGTTCACCCCTCCACTTT.

CDR3: CASSPGGASSYEQYF. For the CDR3, the DNA is TGTGCCAGCAGTCCAGGGGGTGCCAGCTCCTACGAGCAGTACTTC. The chain uses TRBV28 and TRBJ2-7; 7 positions agree with TRBD1. Per the germline V gene, CDR1 is MDHEN and CDR2 is SYDVKM. With V trimmed by 5 bases and J by 0 bases, 7 bases remained unmatched. The CDR3 is made up of 15 amino acids.

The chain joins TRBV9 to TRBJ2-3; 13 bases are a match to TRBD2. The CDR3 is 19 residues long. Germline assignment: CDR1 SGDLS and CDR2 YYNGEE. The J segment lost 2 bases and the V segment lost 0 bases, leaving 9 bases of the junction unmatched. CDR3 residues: CASSVGRLAGGGVTDTQYF. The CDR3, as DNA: TGTGCCAGCAGCGTAGGACGACTAGCGGGAGGAGGGGTCACAGATACGCAGTATTTT.

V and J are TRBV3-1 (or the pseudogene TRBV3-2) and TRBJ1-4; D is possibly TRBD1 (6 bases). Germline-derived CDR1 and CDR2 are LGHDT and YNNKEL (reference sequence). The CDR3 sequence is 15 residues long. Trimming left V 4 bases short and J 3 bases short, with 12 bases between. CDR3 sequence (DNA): TGTGCCAGCAGCCTCCCAGGGGTGTCTAATGAAAAACTGTTTTTT. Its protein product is CASSLPGVSNEKLFF.

The CDR3 spells CASSLGVAPYEQYF. CDR3 bases: TGCGCCAGCAGCTTGGGGGTAGCACCCTACGAGCAGTACTTC. V gene TRBV5-1 combines with J gene TRBJ2-7; D unclear. The CDR3 extends over 14 amino acids. Germline V lookup: CDR1 SGHRS, CDR2 YFSETQ. Trimming cost V 0 bases and J 2 bases, with 9 bases left between them.

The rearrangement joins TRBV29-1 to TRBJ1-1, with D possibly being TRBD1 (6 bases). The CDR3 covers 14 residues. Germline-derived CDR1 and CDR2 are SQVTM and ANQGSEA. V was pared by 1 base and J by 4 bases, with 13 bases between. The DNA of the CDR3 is TGCAGCGTTGAAGTTGCCCGGGGGGCCACTGAAGCTTTCTTT. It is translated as CSVEVARGATEAFF.

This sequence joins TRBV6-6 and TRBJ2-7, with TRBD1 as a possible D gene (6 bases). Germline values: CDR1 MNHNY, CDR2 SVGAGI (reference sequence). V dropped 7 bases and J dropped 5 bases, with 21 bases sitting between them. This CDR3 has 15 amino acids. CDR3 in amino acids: CASTMRVTGDDEQYF. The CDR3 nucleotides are TGTGCCAGCACCATGCGCGTGACAGGCGATGACGAGCAGTACTTC.

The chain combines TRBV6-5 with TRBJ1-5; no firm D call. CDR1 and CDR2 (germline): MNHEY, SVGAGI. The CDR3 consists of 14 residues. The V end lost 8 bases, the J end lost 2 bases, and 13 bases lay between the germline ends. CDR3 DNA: TGTGCCAGCGCGGGTGGTTTGGGCAATCAGCCCCAGCATTTT. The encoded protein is CASAGGLGNQPQHF.

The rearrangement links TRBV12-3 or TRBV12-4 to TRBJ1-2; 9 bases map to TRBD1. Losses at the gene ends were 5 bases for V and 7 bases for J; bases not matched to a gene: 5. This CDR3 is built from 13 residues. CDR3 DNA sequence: TGTGCCAGCAGTCAAACGACAGGGGGTGGCTACACCTTC. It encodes CASSQTTGGGYTF.

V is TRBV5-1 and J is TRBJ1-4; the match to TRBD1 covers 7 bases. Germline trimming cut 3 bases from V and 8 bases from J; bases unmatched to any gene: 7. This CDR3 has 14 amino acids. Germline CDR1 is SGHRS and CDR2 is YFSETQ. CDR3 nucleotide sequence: TGCGCCAGCAGCTCCGGGACAGAAGGGGAAAAACTGTTTTTT. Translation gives CASSSGTEGEKLFF.

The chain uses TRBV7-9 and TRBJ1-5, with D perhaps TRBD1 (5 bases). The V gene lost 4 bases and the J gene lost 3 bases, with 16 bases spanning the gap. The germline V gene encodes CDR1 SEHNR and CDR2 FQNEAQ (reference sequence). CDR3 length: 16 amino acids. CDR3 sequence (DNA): TGTGCCAGCAGCTCCATAAAAACAGGAAACAATCAGCCCCAGCATTTT. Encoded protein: CASSSIKTGNNQPQHF.

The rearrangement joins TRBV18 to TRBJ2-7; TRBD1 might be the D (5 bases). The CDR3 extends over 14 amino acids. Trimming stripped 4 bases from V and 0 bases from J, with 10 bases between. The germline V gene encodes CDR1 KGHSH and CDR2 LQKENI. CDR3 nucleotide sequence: TGTGCCAGCTCACAGGGGAAGGGCTCCTACGAGCAGTACTTC. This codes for CASSQGKGSYEQYF.

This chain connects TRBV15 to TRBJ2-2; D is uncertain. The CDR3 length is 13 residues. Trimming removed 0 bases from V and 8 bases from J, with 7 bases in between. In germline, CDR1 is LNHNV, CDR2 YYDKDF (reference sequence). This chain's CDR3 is CATSRDPTGELFF. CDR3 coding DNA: TGTGCCACCAGCAGAGATCCCACAGGGGAGCTGTTTTTT.